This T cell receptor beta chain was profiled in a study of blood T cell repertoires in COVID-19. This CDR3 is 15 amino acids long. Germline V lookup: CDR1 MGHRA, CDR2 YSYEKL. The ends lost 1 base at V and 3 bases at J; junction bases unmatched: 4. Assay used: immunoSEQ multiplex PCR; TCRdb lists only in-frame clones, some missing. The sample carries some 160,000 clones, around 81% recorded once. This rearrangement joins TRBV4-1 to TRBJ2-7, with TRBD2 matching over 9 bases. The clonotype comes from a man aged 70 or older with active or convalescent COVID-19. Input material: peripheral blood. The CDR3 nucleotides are TGCGCCAGCAGCCAAGGACTAGCGGACCTCTACGAGCAGTACTTC. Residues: CASSQGLADLYEQYF.